These 10 T cell receptor beta chains share one sample of origin, sequenced in a study of T cells in Graves' hyperthyroidism and ophthalmopathy. RNA transcripts served as the template for amplifying TCR beta CDR3 regions. With the HTBI primer set, the TCR CDR3 went through a first round of RT-PCR. TCRdb analysed the multiplex PCR reads with MiXCR anew, one entry per CDR3 protein. The table shows roughly 530,000 distinct CDR3 sequences, with approximately 17% occurring only once. The sample taken for sequencing was blood. The receptors here all came from a young woman with Graves' ophthalmopathy.

V gene TRBV28 combines with J gene TRBJ2-3, with 8 bases aligning to TRBD1. Trimming cost V 1 base and J 4 bases; bases outside gene matches: 1. The CDR3 has 14 residues. Germline V gives CDR1 MDHEN, CDR2 SYDVKM. As DNA, the CDR3 is TGTGCCAGCAGTTTATACAGGGGGTCAGATACGCAGTATTTT. It yields the protein CASSLYRGSDTQYF.

Ten or more counts support this clonotype. The V gene is TRBV20-1, the J gene TRBJ1-1; 8 bases are shared with TRBD1. V dropped 1 base and J dropped 1; count of bases not matched to a gene: 5. This CDR3 has 15 residues. CDR1 is DFQATT, CDR2 SNEGSKA, per germline (reference sequence). The CDR3 DNA sequence: TGCAGTGCTAGAGCAGGGGGCTTGGAGAACACTGAAGCTTTCTTT. Amino acids: CSARAGGLENTEAFF.

This clonotype was detected only a few times. The chain is built from TRBV6-1 and TRBJ1-5; a weak D match, TRBD1 (6 bases). This CDR3 is built from 12 residues. CDR1 MNHNS and CDR2 SASEGT come from the germline V gene. The CDR3 DNA reads as TGTGCGGAGGGGGGAGGCAATCAGCCCCAGCATTTT. This translates into CAEGGGNQPQHF.

This clonotype was observed at least ten times. The chain is built from TRBV13 and TRBJ2-1; TRBD2 matches 10 bases. The CDR3 extends over 15 amino acids. Per the germline V gene, CDR1 is PRHDT and CDR2 is FYEKMQ (reference sequence). Trimming at V came to 3 bases and at J to 5 bases, leaving 4 bases not matched to a gene. The CDR3 protein is CASSFFLAGDNEQFF. DNA of the CDR3: TGTGCCAGCAGCTTTTTCCTAGCGGGAGACAATGAGCAGTTCTTC.

The V and J genes are TRBV9 and TRBJ2-2; tentative D call: TRBD2 (5 bases). The CDR3 has 14 amino acids. The V gene lost 6 bases and the J gene lost 4 bases, with 13 bases spanning the gap. The germline V gene has CDR1 SGDLS and CDR2 YYNGEE. In DNA form, the CDR3 reads TGTGCCAGCAAGGAGGACGGGATCACCGGGGAGCTGTTTTTT. Its protein is CASKEDGITGELFF.

This chain connects TRBV6-1 to TRBJ1-2; the D is unclear. V lost 10 bases and J 0 bases, leaving 15 bases between the germline ends. Germline V CDR1 and CDR2: MNHNS, SASEGT. The CDR3 extends over 14 amino acids. This chain's CDR3 is CATRDALPNYGYTF. CDR3 coding DNA: TGTGCCACCAGAGATGCACTTCCTAACTATGGCTACACCTTC.

This clonotype was picked up a small number of times. The chain combines TRBV30 with TRBJ1-3, with a tentative D call TRBD1 (5 bases). Germline loops: CDR1 GTSNPN, CDR2 SVGIG (reference sequence). The CDR3 covers 17 residues. V gave up 3 bases and J gave up 1 base, with 19 bases separating them. This chain's CDR3 is CAWSRDPGGVSGNTIYF. In DNA, the CDR3 is TGTGCCTGGAGCCGGGACCCAGGCGGGGTTTCTGGAAACACCATATATTTT. Drawing the rest from reference TRBV30 and TRBJ1-3, the complete variable domain is SQTIHQWPATLVQPVGSPLSLECTVEGTSNPNLYWYRQAAGRGLQLLFYSVGIGQISSEVPQNLSASRPQDRQFILSSKKLLLSDSGFYLCAWSRDPGGVSGNTIYFGEGSWLTVV.

This clonotype was seen many times. The gene calls are TRBV28 and TRBJ2-3, with 10 bases identical to TRBD2. V was clipped by 6 bases and J by 2 bases; unmatched bases: 5. The germline CDR1 and CDR2 sequences are MDHEN and SYDVKM. The CDR3 is 15 amino acids. The CDR3 bases are TGTGCCAGCAGGGTAGCGGGGGGTAACACAGATACGCAGTATTTT. Translated: CASRVAGGNTDTQYF.

Concerning this clonotype: This may stem from a read error, because a much larger clone lies one nucleotide away. The rearrangement joins TRBV27 to TRBJ2-1; the match to TRBD1 covers 7 bases. Germline V gene sequence: CDR1 MNHEY, CDR2 SMNVEV (reference sequence). This CDR3 is built from 16 residues. DNA of the CDR3: TGTGCCACCAGTTGGGGGACAGTCTACTCCTACAATGAGCAGTTCTTC. Translation: CATSWGTVYSYNEQFF.

This clonotype was counted only a few times. The genes are TRBV7-6 and TRBJ2-1; TRBD1 agrees at 7 bases. The CDR3 runs 15 residues. Germline trimming cut 0 bases from V and 6 bases from J; bases unmatched to any gene: 5. CDR1 is SGHVS and CDR2 is FNYEAQ in the germline V gene. This chain's CDR3 is CASSLARGIGNEQFF. In nucleotides, the CDR3 is TGTGCCAGCAGCTTAGCCAGGGGGATTGGCAATGAGCAGTTCTTC.